This entry describes one T cell receptor (beta chain). Its antigen is not known. This sample is part of a study of response to subunit inactivated influenza vaccine. Whole-study results and caveats: The authors put forward the suggestion that each seasonal influenza vaccination may bring in only a limited number of new T cells.

A single record per CDR3 protein comes from TCRdb applying MiXCR to the RT-PCR reads. The data hold 590,000 or so distinct CDR3 sequences, with 14% observed a single time. Per the germline V gene, CDR1 is SGHAT and CDR2 is FQNNGV. Unmatched junction bases numbered 9, after V lost 4 bases and J lost 4 bases. The CDR3 consists of 15 residues. The TCR sequence derives from a man aged 50-59 years who received an inactivated influenza vaccine. Sequenced here: PBMCs from blood, sampled approximately 15 days before vaccination. The chain uses TRBV11-2 and TRBJ1-2; 7 positions match TRBD1. CDR3 sequence (DNA): TGTGCCAGCAGCTCCCCGCGACAGGGCTCCTATGGCTACACCTTC. Protein sequence: CASSSPRQGSYGYTF.